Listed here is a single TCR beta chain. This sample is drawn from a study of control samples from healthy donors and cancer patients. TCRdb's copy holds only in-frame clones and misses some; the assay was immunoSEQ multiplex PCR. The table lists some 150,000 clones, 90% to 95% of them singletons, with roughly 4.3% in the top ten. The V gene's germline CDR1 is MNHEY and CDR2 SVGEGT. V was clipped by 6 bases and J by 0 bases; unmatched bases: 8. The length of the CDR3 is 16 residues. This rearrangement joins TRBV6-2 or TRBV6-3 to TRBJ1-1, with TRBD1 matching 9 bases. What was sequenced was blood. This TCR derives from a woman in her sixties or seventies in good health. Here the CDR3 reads CASSLGQGRLNTEAFF. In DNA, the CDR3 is TGTGCCAGCAGCCTTGGACAGGGGCGGTTGAACACTGAAGCTTTCTTT.